The next 22 T cell receptor beta chains were all read from a single sample in a study of blood T cells in healthy people across ages (dated by TCRdb to the mid-2010s). Receptor amplification or capture employed 5' RACE. These reads were obtained on an Illumina HiSeq 2500. The second PCR ran for roughly 6 to 11 cycles and used a J-beta primer mix along with a sample-barcoded 5' primer. Clones were called with MiXCR by TCRdb after fastp trimmed the public reads at Q25, and only in-frame beta chains were retained. Rows are unified per CDR3 protein, each entry keeping the most common DNA and genes. This sample is represented by about 1.4 million distinct CDR3 sequences; approximately 63% of them were singletons. The top ten constitute 5% to 7% of the sample. Sequenced material: blood. Receptors were obtained from a man aged 18 to 35 in good health.

The J gene is TRBJ2-7, the V gene TRBV29-1; no clear D gene. The better agreement between TRBJ2-5 and the DNA end casts doubt on the J call. From germline, CDR1 is SQVTM and CDR2 ANQGSEA. The CDR3 extends over 13 amino acids. CDR3 DNA: TGCAGCGTTGATAGCCCTGGGTCTGGGACCCAGTACTTC. It yields the protein CSVDSPGSGTQYF.

The rearrangement links TRBV27 to TRBJ2-5, with 7 positions matching TRBD1. This CDR3 has 14 residues. The V gene end was trimmed by 5 bases and the J gene end by 4 bases; junction bases not matched to a gene: 7. Germline-derived CDR1 and CDR2 are MNHEY and SMNVEV (reference sequence). As DNA, the CDR3 is TGTGCCAGCAGTACATTGACAGGGTTAGAGACCCAGTACTTC. Translation gives CASSTLTGLETQYF.

This clonotype was picked up a small number of times. The chain employs TRBV27 and TRBJ2-4, with D perhaps matching TRBD2 (6 bases). With the DNA end fitting TRBJ2-7 better, the J assignment may be wrong. The CDR3 loop spans 13 amino acids. From germline, CDR1 is MNHEY and CDR2 SMNVEV (reference sequence). DNA of the CDR3: TGTGCCAGCAGTTCGGGACTTTTCTACGAGCAGTACTTC. As protein: CASSSGLFYEQYF.

This rearrangement joins TRBV7-2 to TRBJ2-7; a weak D match, TRBD2 (6 bases). With 1 base removed from V and 0 bases from J, the gap between germline ends came to 13 bases. Per germline, CDR1 SGHTA and CDR2 FQGNSA. This CDR3 is 16 amino acids long. In DNA form, the CDR3 reads TGTGCCAGCAGCTTAGGGAAGACTAGGAGCTCCTACGAGCAGTACTTC. Translated: CASSLGKTRSSYEQYF.

In this sample, this clonotype turned up once. Its ends do not fully match the called genes, so a read error is possible. This chain joins TRBV4-3 and TRBJ2-5, with 11 bases matching TRBD2. There are 17 residues in the CDR3. The germline V gene encodes CDR1 LGHNA and CDR2 YSLEER. The CDR3 protein is CAGSPGLADATGETQYF. In DNA form, the CDR3 reads TGCGCCGGCAGCCCGGGACTAGCGGATGCAACCGGAGAGACCCAGTACTTC.

The chain couples TRBV7-9 to TRBJ1-2, with 7 bases identical to TRBD1. Losses at the gene ends were 2 bases for V and 5 bases for J; bases not matched to a gene: 11. Germline V lookup: CDR1 SEHNR, CDR2 FQNEAQ (reference sequence). The CDR3 is 16 residues long. This CDR3 is CASSLTDQQGKYGYTF. The DNA for the CDR3 is TGTGCCAGCAGCTTAACAGATCAACAGGGGAAGTATGGCTACACCTTC.

This clonotype was detected once. The rearrangement links TRBV7-2 to TRBJ1-4, with D possibly matching TRBD1 (6 bases). CDR3 length: 15 residues. The germline V gene has CDR1 SGHTA and CDR2 FQGNSA. V lost 5 bases and J 3 bases, leaving 13 bases between the germline ends. CDR3 DNA: TGTGCCAGCAGCCTCCACAGGGTTCCTAATGAAAAACTGTTTTTT. Protein sequence: CASSLHRVPNEKLFF.

This chain uses TRBV30 with TRBJ1-2; TRBD1 might be the D (6 bases). Germline values: CDR1 GTSNPN, CDR2 SVGIG (reference sequence). This CDR3 is 16 amino acids long. Trimming removed 0 bases from V and 5 bases from J, with 19 bases in between. The CDR3, as DNA: TGTGCCTGGAGTGTCCGTTTGGGACAAGGGCTGTATGGCTACACCTTC. Its translation is CAWSVRLGQGLYGYTF.

In this sample, this clonotype turned up a few times. This chain uses TRBV7-9 with TRBJ2-5, with 7 bases fitting TRBD2. Looked up from germline, CDR1 is SEHNR and CDR2 is FQNEAQ (reference sequence). V trimming: 4 bases; J trimming: 0 bases; junction bases outside the gene matches: 8. The CDR3 runs to 16 residues. CDR3 DNA: TGTGCCAGCAGCTCGTTGAGCGGGGAACACCAAGAGACCCAGTACTTC. This sequence encodes CASSSLSGEHQETQYF.

This clonotype was counted only a few times. This rearrangement joins TRBV9 to TRBJ2-7; possible D gene TRBD2, 5 bases. The ends were cut back, 4 bases at V and 2 bases at J, with 13 bases in the middle. CDR3 length: 14 residues. Germline V CDR1 and CDR2: SGDLS, YYNGEE. The CDR3 sequence: CASSTSGFAYEQYF. The DNA of the CDR3 is TGTGCCAGCAGCACCTCGGGATTCGCCTACGAGCAGTACTTC. The full variable domain, rest sourced from reference TRBV9 and TRBJ2-7, is DSGVTQTPKHLITATGQRVTLRCSPRSGDLSVYWYQQSLDQGLQFLIQYYNGEERAKGNILERFSAQQFPDLHSELNLSSLELGDSALYFCASSTSGFAYEQYFGPGTRLTVT.

A few counts support this clonotype. The V call is TRBV20-1, the J call TRBJ2-1; tentatively, D is TRBD1 or TRBD2 (5 bases each). Trimming removed 5 bases at V and 6 bases at J, with 14 bases between. Germline loops: CDR1 DFQATT, CDR2 SNEGSKA (reference sequence). The CDR3 contains 13 residues. CDR3 amino acids: CSAEGRVLNEQFF. The DNA for the CDR3 is TGCAGTGCTGAGGGACGTGTACTCAATGAGCAGTTCTTC.

V gene TRBV6-5 combines with J gene TRBJ2-7; D is uncertain. The ends were cut back, 6 bases at V and 0 bases at J, with 12 bases in the middle. The CDR3 runs to 14 residues. CDR1 and CDR2 from the germline V gene are MNHEY and SVGAGI. In DNA form, the CDR3 reads TGTGCCAGCAGCGCCGGACGGTTCTCCTACGAGCAGTACTTC. As protein: CASSAGRFSYEQYF.

The rearrangement uses TRBV2 and TRBJ1-1; 9 bases fit TRBD1. J was trimmed by 8 bases and V by 6 bases; bases with no gene match: 7. The CDR3 is 13 residues long. Germline values: CDR1 SNHLY, CDR2 FYNNEI. CDR3 DNA: TGTGCCAGCAGGGATTACAGGGGGCCCGAAGCTTTCTTT. Amino acids: CASRDYRGPEAFF.

Regarding this clonotype: This may come from a read error, since a much larger clone is one base off. The chain combines TRBV28 with TRBJ2-3, with TRBD1 matching 7 bases. CDR1 and CDR2 from the germline V gene are MDHEN and SYDVKM. Unmatched junction bases numbered 2, after V lost 6 bases and J lost 5 bases. The CDR3 runs to 12 residues. The CDR3 loop is CASRQGRDTQYF. As DNA, the CDR3 is TGTGCCAGCAGACAGGGGAGAGATACGCAGTATTTT.

This clonotype came up a few times. The chain carries TRBV23-1 and TRBJ2-3; TRBD1 matches 7 bases. TRBV23-1 is designated an ORF whose function remains uncertain. With V trimmed by 4 bases and J by 2 bases, 6 bases remained unmatched. The CDR3 totals 15 residues. The CDR3 DNA sequence: TGCGCCAGCAGTCCTGGACAGGAATTCACAGATACGCAGTATTTT. It translates to CASSPGQEFTDTQYF.

The J gene is TRBJ1-1, the V gene TRBV5-6, with D unresolved. Germline V gene data show CDR1 as SGHDT and CDR2 as YYEEEE. The CDR3 runs 13 residues. V was clipped by 0 bases and J by 6 bases, with 9 bases between them. The CDR3 DNA sequence: TGTGCCAGCAGCTTGGATCGCGTCGCTGAAGCTTTCTTT. Its translation: CASSLDRVAEAFF.

The chain uses TRBV28 and TRBJ2-3; 7 nucleotides align to TRBD2. The V segment lost 2 bases and the J segment 1 base; nucleotides outside the gene matches: 3. In germline, CDR1 is MDHEN, CDR2 SYDVKM. This CDR3 contains 15 residues. The CDR3 DNA reads TGTGCCAGCAGTTTACCGGGGGGAGGCACAGATACGCAGTATTTT. Translation: CASSLPGGGTDTQYF.

V gene TRBV15 combines with J gene TRBJ1-1, with D uncertain. Trimming took off 5 bases at V and 2 bases at J, with 9 bases between the two ends. The CDR3 is 13 residues long. Germline-derived CDR1 and CDR2 are LNHNV and YYDKDF (reference sequence). The CDR3 reads CATSPSGNTEAFF. Here the CDR3 DNA reads TGTGCCACCAGCCCCTCAGGCAACACTGAAGCTTTCTTT.

This chain links TRBV10-3 with TRBJ2-5; D is perhaps TRBD2 (5 bases). The germline V and J ends were trimmed by 2 bases and 2 bases, with 12 bases remaining between them. The germline V gene encodes CDR1 ENHRY and CDR2 SYGVKD. This CDR3 contains 15 residues. The CDR3 spells CAISEAREPQETQYF. The DNA of the CDR3 is TGTGCCATCAGTGAGGCGAGGGAACCTCAAGAGACCCAGTACTTC.

At least ten counts were recorded for this clonotype. This chain joins TRBV6-4 and TRBJ2-1; unclear D gene. CDR3 size: 12 residues. Trimming stripped 5 bases from V and 10 bases from J, with 12 bases between. The germline CDR1 and CDR2 sequences are MRHNA and SNTAGT. The CDR3 nucleotides read TGTGCCAGCAGTCACCGGTCGGGCGAGCAGTTCTTC. Encoded protein: CASSHRSGEQFF.

J is TRBJ1-4 and V is TRBV20-1; 9 bases align to TRBD1. The CDR3 spans 14 residues. After removal of 5 bases from V and 6 bases from J, the junction contained 7 bases not matched to a gene. In germline, CDR1 is DFQATT, CDR2 SNEGSKA (reference sequence). CDR3 sequence reads: CSAVTRDRDEKLFF. CDR3 DNA: TGCAGTGCTGTTACTAGGGACAGGGATGAAAAACTGTTTTTT.

V usage is TRBV4-1 and J usage is TRBJ2-4, with TRBD1 matching over 12 bases. TRBJ2-7 matches the DNA end more closely, so the J call is doubtful. This CDR3 has 15 residues. CDR1 is MGHRA, CDR2 YSYEKL, per germline. Here the CDR3 DNA reads TGCGCCAGCAGCCATGGGACAGGGGGCAAGTACGAGCAGTACTTC. Translated: CASSHGTGGKYEQYF.